These 8 T cell receptor beta chains originate from one sample sequenced in a study of T cells expressing NK-cell markers. TCRdb reprocessed the 5' RACE reads; each CDR3 protein has one entry and no DNA is given. This sample's clone table lists 500,000 to 700,000 distinct CDR3 sequences. The source material was blood T cells: a sorted CD56 or NKG2C T cell subset, CD4+ or CD8+ T cells, or bulk PBMC T cells (not recorded which). These receptors all stem from a man between 18 and 35 years old in good health.

The J gene is TRBJ2-1, the V gene TRBV2; TCRdb returns TRBD2, unconfirmable since there is no DNA. This CDR3 is 14 amino acids long. The germline CDR1 and CDR2 sequences are SNHLY and FYNNEI. The CDR3 here is CASCLGLAGFEQFF.

This chain connects TRBV20-1 to TRBJ1-2. CDR3 length: 14 amino acids. Germline V lookup: CDR1 DFQATT, CDR2 SNEGSKA (reference sequence). CDR3 protein: CSAPVAEFLYGYTF.

The chain employs TRBV11-2 and TRBJ1-3; the D gene TCRdb calls, TRBD1, cannot be checked with no DNA. Per germline, CDR1 SGHAT and CDR2 FQNNGV. There are 16 residues in the CDR3. The CDR3 spells CASSSRDRGVGNTIYF.

This chain links TRBV11-2 with TRBJ1-1. CDR1 is SGHAT and CDR2 is FQNNGV in the germline V gene. The CDR3 is made up of 15 amino acids. CDR3 protein: CASSPRWGGDTEAFF.

V and J are TRBV2 and TRBJ2-7; TCRdb returns TRBD2, unconfirmable since there is no DNA. Per the germline V gene, CDR1 is SNHLY and CDR2 is FYNNEI. CDR3 size: 13 residues. The CDR3 loop is CARQGRNSYEQYF.

The chain links TRBV3-1 to TRBJ2-3; TCRdb names TRBD2, which stays unverified in the absence of DNA. The V gene's germline CDR1 is LGHDT and CDR2 YNNKEL (reference sequence). The CDR3 consists of 17 residues. The CDR3 loop is CASSHDTSGRVADTQYF.

The V and J genes are TRBV11-1 and TRBJ1-1; the TCRdb D gene call, TRBD1, has no DNA to confirm it. CDR3 length: 13 residues. Germline V gene lookup returns CDR1 SGHAT and CDR2 FQDESV (reference sequence). Here the CDR3 reads CASSSIDSTEAFF. Together with reference TRBV11-1 and TRBJ1-1, the CDR3 gives the full variable domain: EAEVAQSPRYKITEKSQAVAFWCDPISGHATLYWYRQILGQGPELLVQFQDESVVDDSQLPKDRFSAERLKGVDSTLKIQPAELGDSAMYLCASSSIDSTEAFFGQGTRLTVV.

The rearrangement links TRBV19 to TRBJ1-1; TCRdb's D gene call, TRBD1, goes unchecked for lack of DNA. The CDR3 spans 15 residues. Germline values: CDR1 LNHDA, CDR2 SQIVND (reference sequence). The CDR3 loop is CASSTTGAGNTEAFF. Drawing the rest from reference TRBV19 and TRBJ1-1, the complete variable domain is DGGITQSPKYLFRKEGQNVTLSCEQNLNHDAMYWYRQDPGQGLRLIYYSQIVNDFQKGDIAEGYSVSREKKESFPLTVTSAQKNPTAFYLCASSTTGAGNTEAFFGQGTRLTVV.